The 16 T cell receptor beta chains in this list originate from one sample, sequenced in a study of blood T cell repertoires in COVID-19. Assay used: immunoSEQ multiplex PCR; TCRdb lists only in-frame clones, some missing. This sample has more than 70,000 clones, with around nine tenths found just once. The material sequenced was peripheral blood. The receptors here all came from a man of 80 years or more with active or convalescent COVID-19.

The CDR3 reads CATSDSQGWETQYF. CDR3 in DNA: TGTGCCACCAGTGACTCTCAGGGGTGGGAGACCCAGTACTTC. The rearrangement joins TRBV24-1 to TRBJ2-5; D is possibly TRBD1 (6 bases). V was pared by 4 bases and J by 5 bases, with 13 bases between. Per the germline V gene, CDR1 is KGHDR and CDR2 is SFDVKD. The CDR3 covers 14 residues.

The rearrangement uses TRBV2 and TRBJ1-5, with D unclear. The germline V gene has CDR1 SNHLY and CDR2 FYNNEI. With 6 bases removed from V and 3 bases from J, the gap between germline ends came to 15 bases. The CDR3 sequence is 15 residues long. CDR3 in DNA: TGTGCCAGCAGAGAGAGGGTGTACGACAATCAGCCCCAGCATTTT. It is translated as CASRERVYDNQPQHF.

The gene calls are TRBV4-1 and TRBJ1-4; the D gene is possibly TRBD1 (5 bases). Trimming removed 0 bases from V and 8 bases from J, with 19 bases in between. The CDR3 runs 17 residues. In germline, CDR1 is MGHRA, CDR2 YSYEKL. The CDR3 DNA sequence: TGCGCCAGCAGCCAAGAATTGGAGGGGACTAGGGAAGAAAAACTGTTTTTT. It yields the protein CASSQELEGTREEKLFF.

The rearrangement links TRBV6-2 or TRBV6-3 to TRBJ2-5; the match to TRBD2 covers 9 bases. This CDR3 is built from 13 residues. Germline V gene sequence: CDR1 MNHEY, CDR2 SVGEGT. Trimming removed 5 bases from V and 4 bases from J; junction bases left unmatched: 2. The CDR3 nucleotides are TGTGCCAGCAGTATAGCGGGAGTAGAGACCCAGTACTTC. Translation: CASSIAGVETQYF.

CDR3 sequence (DNA): TGTGCCAGCAGCGTAGGATCCTTTGGGAGGGACGGCTACACCTTC. This sequence encodes CASSVGSFGRDGYTF. The chain joins TRBV9 to TRBJ1-2; D is perhaps TRBD1 (5 bases). Trimming removed 0 bases at V and 8 bases at J, with 17 bases between. The CDR3 runs to 15 residues. The V gene's germline CDR1 is SGDLS and CDR2 YYNGEE. Combining the CDR3 with reference TRBV9 and TRBJ1-2 gives the whole variable domain DSGVTQTPKHLITATGQRVTLRCSPRSGDLSVYWYQQSLDQGLQFLIQYYNGEERAKGNILERFSAQQFPDLHSELNLSSLELGDSALYFCASSVGSFGRDGYTFGSGTRLTVV.

This rearrangement joins TRBV7-2 to TRBJ1-1, with D tentatively TRBD1 (5 bases). The CDR3 length is 14 residues. With 3 bases removed from V and 0 bases from J, the gap between germline ends came to 8 bases. CDR1 is SGHTA, CDR2 FQGNSA, per germline. Here the CDR3 DNA reads TGTGCCAGCAGCTTCACAGGAATGAACACTGAAGCTTTCTTT. Its protein is CASSFTGMNTEAFF.

The J gene is TRBJ2-3, the V gene TRBV28; tentatively, D is TRBD1 (7 bases). The CDR3 is 16 amino acids. Trimming stripped 3 bases from V and 1 base from J, with 14 bases between. The V gene's germline CDR1 is MDHEN and CDR2 SYDVKM. The CDR3 region has the DNA TGTGCCAGCAGTTTGAGGGGGCGGGGAGGCACAGATACGCAGTATTTT. Its protein product is CASSLRGRGGTDTQYF.

The chain uses TRBV6-2 or TRBV6-3 and TRBJ2-7; unclear D gene. Trimming pared 5 bases from V and 3 bases from J, leaving 14 bases between. The germline CDR1 and CDR2 sequences are MNHEY and SVGEGT. This CDR3 spans 14 amino acids. CDR3 coding DNA: TGTGCCAGCAGTCTCCCCCAGGTATACTACGAGCAGTACTTC. Its protein product is CASSLPQVYYEQYF.

This chain links TRBV10-3 with TRBJ1-3, with 9 bases lining up with TRBD1. This CDR3 has 14 amino acids. Unmatched junction bases numbered 7, after V lost 6 bases and J lost 7 bases. The germline CDR1 and CDR2 sequences are ENHRY and SYGVKD. CDR3 in amino acids: CAISRQGGLNTIYF. The CDR3 DNA is TGTGCCATCAGCAGACAGGGGGGACTGAACACCATATATTTT.

This clone was detected once. The gene calls are TRBV7-6 and TRBJ2-7; maybe TRBD2 (6 bases). Per germline, CDR1 SGHVS and CDR2 FNYEAQ. The V end was cut by 9 bases, the J end by 4 bases, with 19 bases between. The CDR3 has 14 residues. CDR3 residues: CASALAFGSYEQYF. The CDR3 nucleotides read TGTGCCAGTGCCCTAGCGTTTGGCTCTTACGAGCAGTACTTC.

This clone was found once. V and J are TRBV21-1 and TRBJ2-4; whether TRBD1, the table's D call, matches the DNA was not checked. TRBV21-1 corresponds to a pseudogene. This CDR3 has 14 amino acids. Here the CDR3 DNA reads TGTGCCAGCAGCACAAAACAGGGTAAAAACATTCAGTACTTC. Translated: CASSTKQGKNIQYF.

This rearrangement joins TRBV9 to TRBJ1-2, with 9 bases matching TRBD1. Germline CDR1 is SGDLS and CDR2 is YYNGEE. V gave up 2 bases and J gave up 7 bases; unmatched junction bases: 3. CDR3 length: 13 residues. CDR3 in DNA: TGTGCCAGCAGCGTCCGGGACAGGGTTGGCTACACCTTC. Translation gives CASSVRDRVGYTF.

The V call is TRBV7-2, the J call TRBJ1-1; D unclear. V dropped 5 bases and J dropped 0 bases, with 10 bases sitting between them. The CDR3 runs 14 residues. The germline V gene has CDR1 SGHTA and CDR2 FQGNSA. CDR3 in amino acids: CASSPAALNTEAFF. CDR3 DNA: TGTGCCAGCAGCCCAGCGGCCTTGAACACTGAAGCTTTCTTT.

J is TRBJ1-4 and V is TRBV5-1, with D possibly TRBD1 on 6 matching bases. CDR1 SGHRS and CDR2 YFSETQ come from the germline V gene. CDR3 length equals 16 residues. V lost 2 bases and J lost 7, with 18 bases in between. CDR3 region: CASSLTVGARAEKLFF. The CDR3 DNA is TGCGCCAGCAGCTTAACCGTGGGGGCTCGGGCTGAAAAACTGTTTTTT.

V and J are TRBV6-5 and TRBJ2-7, with TRBD1 as a possible D gene (6 bases). Germline V lookup: CDR1 MNHEY, CDR2 SVGAGI. V lost 5 bases, J lost 0 bases, and 11 bases lay in between. The CDR3 sequence is 14 residues long. The CDR3 DNA reads TGTGCCAGCAGTCGGGACACCTACTCCTACGAGCAGTACTTC. Translating gives CASSRDTYSYEQYF.

The chain employs TRBV9 and TRBJ2-1; a possible D gene is TRBD1 (6 bases). Germline V gene data show CDR1 as SGDLS and CDR2 as YYNGEE. V was shortened by 0 bases and J by 4 bases, with 11 bases between the two germline ends. CDR3 length: 15 amino acids. Written as DNA, the CDR3 is TGTGCCAGCAGCGTAGATTGGGGGCAATACAATGAGCAGTTCTTC. Translated: CASSVDWGQYNEQFF.